This T cell receptor beta chain was observed in a study of T cell changes during pregnancy in multiple sclerosis. CDR1 and CDR2 (germline): SGHTA, FQGTGA. Deletions cut 1 base from V and 5 bases from J, with 9 bases between. This CDR3 region has 13 residues. Method: immunoSEQ multiplex PCR; TCRdb's copy keeps in-frame clones and lacks some. The data hold tens of thousands of clones, with 80% to 95% observed a single time. Source: peripheral blood, taken in the first trimester of pregnancy. This TCR came from a female donor with multiple sclerosis, enrolled in a pregnancy study. The chain recombines TRBV7-3 with TRBJ2-7; D not resolved. CDR3 residues: CASSLRFGDEQYF. The CDR3 DNA is TGTGCCAGCAGCTTAAGGTTCGGTGACGAGCAGTACTTC. Filled out from reference TRBV7-3 and TRBJ2-7, the complete variable domain reads GAGVSQTPSNKVTEKGKYVELRCDPISGHTALYWYRQSLGQGPEFLIYFQGTGAADDSGLPNDRFFAVRPEGSVSTLKIQRTERGDSAVYLCASSLRFGDEQYFGPGTRLTVT.